Below, 15 T cell receptor beta chains from the same sample are listed, as sequenced in a study of OX40 agonist ivuxolimab in advanced cancers. Library construction relied on the immunoSEQ multiplex PCR assay. The clones in this table, taken by TCRdb from immuneACCESS, are in-frame only. Not every clone is retained; where verified, under half of the shortfall comes from an unresolved V gene, and the cause of the rest is unknown. Here the sample has about 67,000 clones; just over 90% occur a single time. 2.2% of the sample goes to the ten largest clones. The material was CD4+ or CD8+ T cells sorted from blood, obtained in a trial of the OX40 agonist ivuxolimab. The source of these receptors is an adult with an advanced solid tumor such as melanoma, head and neck, liver or kidney cancer.

CDR3 coding DNA: TGTGCCATCGCGGGAGGGGGAACAGATACGCAGTATTTT. Protein sequence: CAIAGGGTDTQYF. The chain uses TRBV10-3 and TRBJ2-3; TRBD2 matches 9 bases. The germline gives CDR1 ENHRY, CDR2 SYGVKD. The CDR3 runs to 13 residues. V lost 8 bases to trimming and J lost 3 bases; unmatched junction nucleotides: 3.

This CDR3 reads CASSRDLGWVTEAFF. The CDR3 nucleotides are TGTGCCAGCAGCCGCGACCTTGGGTGGGTCACTGAAGCTTTCTTT. The chain has TRBV5-8 and TRBJ1-1, with no clear D. V lost 4 bases, J lost 4 bases, and 17 bases lay in between. The germline V gene encodes CDR1 SGHTS and CDR2 YDEGEE. The CDR3 has 15 residues. The whole variable domain, remainder taken from reference TRBV5-8 and TRBJ1-1, is EAGVTQSPTHLIKTRGQQATLRCSPISGHTSVYWYQQALGLGLQFLLWYDEGEERNRGNFPPRFSGRQFPNYSSELNVNALELEDSALYLCASSRDLGWVTEAFFGQGTRLTVV.

The rearrangement links TRBV27 to TRBJ1-2; perhaps TRBD1 as D (5 bases). CDR3 length: 19 residues. V was cut by 4 bases and J by 0 bases, with 24 bases left in between. CDR1 MNHEY and CDR2 SMNVEV come from the germline V gene (reference sequence). The CDR3 DNA sequence: TGTGCCAGCAGTTCTATCCGTTTTCGCGGGACCTTAACTAACTATGGCTACACCTTC. This gives the protein CASSSIRFRGTLTNYGYTF.

This chain links TRBV19 with TRBJ1-2; 7 bases are a match to TRBD1. The germline CDR1 and CDR2 sequences are LNHDA and SQIVND (reference sequence). The CDR3 sequence is 14 residues long. Germline trimming cut 4 bases from V and 3 bases from J; bases unmatched to any gene: 5. Here the CDR3 DNA reads TGTGCCAGTAGTAGTGGGGACAGCGACTATGGCTACACCTTC. Protein sequence: CASSSGDSDYGYTF.

V and J are TRBV7-9 and TRBJ1-2; no clear D. V lost 2 bases, J lost 8 bases, and 6 bases lay in between. Germline V lookup: CDR1 SEHNR, CDR2 FQNEAQ (reference sequence). The CDR3 is 11 residues long. The CDR3 reads CASSLKEGYTF. CDR3 in DNA: TGTGCCAGCAGCTTAAAGGAAGGCTACACCTTC.

The chain is built from TRBV7-9 and TRBJ1-4, with unresolved D. CDR3 length equals 18 residues. Trimming stripped 5 bases from V and 7 bases from J, with 26 bases between. Germline V gene lookup returns CDR1 SEHNR and CDR2 FQNEAQ (reference sequence). This chain's CDR3 is CASSSTPSSGLRSEKLFF. Here the CDR3 DNA reads TGTGCCAGCAGCAGTACCCCCTCGTCTGGGCTCAGGAGTGAAAAACTGTTTTTT.

The chain couples TRBV5-6 to TRBJ2-1, with D possibly called TRBD1 or TRBD2 (5 bases each). This CDR3 is 15 amino acids long. Germline assignment: CDR1 SGHDT and CDR2 YYEEEE. V was trimmed by 5 bases and J by 10 bases, leaving 22 bases between them. For the CDR3, the DNA is TGTGCCAGCAGTTCTCCCCGGGACGGAGAAGTAGAGCAGTTCTTC. It yields the protein CASSSPRDGEVEQFF.

The rearrangement uses TRBV10-3 and TRBJ2-7; D is perhaps TRBD1 (5 bases). The CDR3 runs 15 residues. V was shortened by 3 bases and J by 1 base, with 13 bases between the two germline ends. The germline V gene encodes CDR1 ENHRY and CDR2 SYGVKD. CDR3 coding DNA: TGTGCCATCAGTGAAAAAGGGGCCTTATCCTACGAGCAGTACTTC. Translating gives CAISEKGALSYEQYF.

CDR3 DNA: TGCAGCGTTGAAGGAATAGAGGCCGCGGGGTACTTC. It codes for CSVEGIEAAGYF. This sequence joins TRBV29-1 and TRBJ2-5; a weak D match, TRBD2 (5 bases). CDR3 length: 12 residues. Germline CDR1 reads SQVTM; CDR2 reads ANQGSEA. V lost 1 base and J lost 13, with 16 bases in between.

This chain uses TRBV11-3 with TRBJ1-1, with 7 bases fitting TRBD1. The junction had 3 bases not matched to a gene; V was cut back by 6 bases and J by 5 bases. Germline values: CDR1 SGHNT, CDR2 YENEEA. This CDR3 spans 12 amino acids. CDR3 loop: CASRNRGTEAFF. Here the CDR3 DNA reads TGTGCCAGCAGGAACAGGGGTACTGAAGCTTTCTTT.

The rearrangement links TRBV11-3 to TRBJ2-1, with D unclear. CDR1 SGHNT and CDR2 YENEEA come from the germline V gene. The V end was cut by 6 bases, the J end by 7 bases, with 13 bases between. The CDR3 runs to 13 residues. The DNA of the CDR3 is TGTGCCAGCAGTCCCGTCGGCCTGAATGAGCAGTTCTTC. Its translation is CASSPVGLNEQFF.

The CDR3 DNA reads TGTGCCAGCAGTTCCTGGACAGGGTATAACTATGGCTACACCTTC. Translated, it gives CASSSWTGYNYGYTF. V usage is TRBV28 and J usage is TRBJ1-2; 8 bases match TRBD1. CDR1 and CDR2 (germline): MDHEN, SYDVKM. V shed 4 bases and J 1 base; nucleotides not matched to a gene: 5. The CDR3 loop spans 15 amino acids.

The chain employs TRBV5-4 and TRBJ2-7; weak D call: TRBD2 (6 bases). V was shortened by 3 bases and J by 0 bases, with 16 bases between the two germline ends. Germline loops: CDR1 SGHNT, CDR2 YYREEE (reference sequence). The CDR3 extends over 16 amino acids. For the CDR3, the DNA is TGTGCCAGCAGCTGGAAGGGGAGTAGCGGCTCCTACGAGCAGTACTTC. As protein: CASSWKGSSGSYEQYF. The full variable domain, in which reference TRBV5-4 and TRBJ2-7 provide the parts outside the CDR3, is ETGVTQSPTHLIKTRGQQVTLRCSSQSGHNTVSWYQQALGQGPQFIFQYYREEENGRGNFPPRFSGLQFPNYSSELNVNALELDDSALYLCASSWKGSSGSYEQYFGPGTRLTVT.

The chain carries TRBV19 and TRBJ1-3; unclear D gene. The length of the CDR3 is 14 residues. The V end was cut by 4 bases, the J end by 0 bases, with 7 bases between. Germline CDR1 and CDR2: LNHDA and SQIVND (reference sequence). CDR3 sequence reads: CASSKGHSGNTIYF. CDR3 DNA sequence: TGTGCCAGTAGTAAGGGTCACTCTGGAAACACCATATATTTT.

This rearrangement joins TRBV7-2 to TRBJ1-1; TRBD1 agrees at 9 bases. The CDR3 spans 13 residues. V was pared by 5 bases and J by 12 bases, with 10 bases of the junction left unmatched. Looked up from germline, CDR1 is SGHTA and CDR2 is FQGNSA. The chain's CDR3 is CASSPTRTGEPFF. The CDR3 DNA reads as TGTGCCAGCAGCCCTACACGGACAGGGGAGCCTTTCTTT.